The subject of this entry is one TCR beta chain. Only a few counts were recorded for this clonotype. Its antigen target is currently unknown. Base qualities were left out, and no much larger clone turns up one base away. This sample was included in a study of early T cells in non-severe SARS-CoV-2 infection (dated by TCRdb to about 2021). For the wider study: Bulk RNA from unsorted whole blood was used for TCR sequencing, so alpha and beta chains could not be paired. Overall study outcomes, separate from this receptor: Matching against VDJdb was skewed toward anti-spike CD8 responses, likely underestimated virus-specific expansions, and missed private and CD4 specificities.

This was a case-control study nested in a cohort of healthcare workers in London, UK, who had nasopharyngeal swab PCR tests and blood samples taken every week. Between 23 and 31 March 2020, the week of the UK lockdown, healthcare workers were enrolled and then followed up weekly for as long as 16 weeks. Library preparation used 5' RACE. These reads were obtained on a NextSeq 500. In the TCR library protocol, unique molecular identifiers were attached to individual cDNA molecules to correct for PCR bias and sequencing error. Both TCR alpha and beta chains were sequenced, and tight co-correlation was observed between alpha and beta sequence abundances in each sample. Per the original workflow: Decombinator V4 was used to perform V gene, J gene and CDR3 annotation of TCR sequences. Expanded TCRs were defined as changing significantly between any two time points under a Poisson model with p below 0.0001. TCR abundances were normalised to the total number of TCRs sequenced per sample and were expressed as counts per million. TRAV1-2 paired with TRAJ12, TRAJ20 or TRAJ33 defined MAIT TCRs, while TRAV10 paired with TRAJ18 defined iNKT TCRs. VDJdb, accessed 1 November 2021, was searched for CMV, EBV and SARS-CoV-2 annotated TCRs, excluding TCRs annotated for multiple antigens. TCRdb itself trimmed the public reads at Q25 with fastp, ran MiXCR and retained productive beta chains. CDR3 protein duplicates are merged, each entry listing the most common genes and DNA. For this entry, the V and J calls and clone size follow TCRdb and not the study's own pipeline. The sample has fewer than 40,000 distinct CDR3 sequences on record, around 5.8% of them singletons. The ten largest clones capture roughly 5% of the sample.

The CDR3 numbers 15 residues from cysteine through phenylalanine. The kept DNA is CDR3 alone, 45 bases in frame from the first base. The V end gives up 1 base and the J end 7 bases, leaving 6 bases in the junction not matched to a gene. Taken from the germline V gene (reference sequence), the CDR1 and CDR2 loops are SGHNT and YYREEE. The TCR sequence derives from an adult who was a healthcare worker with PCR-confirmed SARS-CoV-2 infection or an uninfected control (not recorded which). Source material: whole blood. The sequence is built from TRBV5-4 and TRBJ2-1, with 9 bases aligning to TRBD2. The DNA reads TGTGCCAGCAGCTTGAGGGGACTAGCTATGAATGAGCAGTTCTTC. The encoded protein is CASSLRGLAMNEQFF.